Each of the 29 T cell receptor beta chains below was sequenced from the same sample in a study of blood T cell repertoires in COVID-19. TCRdb's copy holds only in-frame clones and misses some; the assay was immunoSEQ multiplex PCR. The table records hundreds of thousands of clones, roughly 86% of them present only once. Sequencing was carried out using PBMCs or T cells enriched from blood (not recorded which). The source is a woman under 40 who had recovered from COVID-19.

The rearrangement uses TRBV29-1 and TRBJ2-3, with 9 bases lining up with TRBD1. CDR1 SQVTM and CDR2 ANQGSEA come from the germline V gene. The CDR3 covers 14 residues. J was trimmed by 2 bases and V by 8 bases; bases with no gene match: 8. The CDR3, as DNA: TGCAGCACACGGACAGGGGCGTACACAGATACGCAGTATTTT. Its protein product is CSTRTGAYTDTQYF.

J is TRBJ2-7 and V is TRBV6-5, with D maybe TRBD2 (5 bases). This CDR3 has 12 residues. CDR1 is MNHEY, CDR2 SVGAGI, per germline. V gave up 6 bases and J gave up 3 bases, with 9 bases separating them. For the CDR3, the DNA is TGTGCCAGCAGGAATCGGGGCTACGAGCAGTACTTC. This gives the protein CASRNRGYEQYF.

This clone has more than one count but fewer than ten. Other DNA sequences in this specimen translate into the identical CDR3. The chain carries TRBV30 and TRBJ2-7; 9 bases match TRBD1. There are 14 residues in the CDR3. V was clipped by 0 bases and J by 4 bases; unmatched bases: 4. Germline V lookup: CDR1 GTSNPN, CDR2 SVGIG (reference sequence). CDR3 sequence (DNA): TGTGCCTGGAGTGTCGGACAGGGGACATACGAGCAGTACTTC. The encoded protein is CAWSVGQGTYEQYF.

The chain is built from TRBV20-1 and TRBJ2-1; 7 nucleotides align to TRBD1. The germline V gene encodes CDR1 DFQATT and CDR2 SNEGSKA (reference sequence). This CDR3 comprises 14 residues. The J segment lost 6 bases and the V segment lost 3 bases, leaving 8 bases of the junction unmatched. In DNA, the CDR3 is TGCAGTGCTAGTAACAGGGGACGGGGCAATGAGCAGTTCTTC. Its translation is CSASNRGRGNEQFF.

The chain carries TRBV2 and TRBJ1-1; D is ambiguous. The CDR3 runs to 12 residues. Germline V gene sequence: CDR1 SNHLY, CDR2 FYNNEI. V was cut by 10 bases and J by 1 base, with 10 bases left in between. This CDR3 reads CATEVGNTEAFF. In DNA form, the CDR3 reads TGTGCCACAGAGGTCGGGAACACTGAAGCTTTCTTT.

The gene calls are TRBV7-3 and TRBJ2-4; D perhaps matches TRBD2 (7 bases). CDR1 and CDR2 from the germline V gene are SGHTA and FQGTGA. The V and J ends lost 3 bases and 5 bases respectively, with 11 bases between them. The CDR3 length is 14 residues. Here the CDR3 DNA reads TGTGCCAGCAGCTTTGGGGGGGCTCAAAACATTCAGTACTTC. Translating it yields CASSFGGAQNIQYF. The entire variable domain, with the rest obtained from reference TRBV7-3 and TRBJ2-4, is as follows: GAGVSQTPSNKVTEKGKYVELRCDPISGHTALYWYRQSLGQGPEFLIYFQGTGAADDSGLPNDRFFAVRPEGSVSTLKIQRTERGDSAVYLCASSFGGAQNIQYFGAGTRLSVL.

CDR3: CASSRWGSSGTDTQYF. The CDR3 nucleotides read TGTGCCAGCAGCCGATGGGGATCTAGCGGCACAGATACGCAGTATTTT. This chain links TRBV7-9 with TRBJ2-3; D is perhaps TRBD2 (6 bases). Germline CDR1 reads SEHNR; CDR2 reads FQNEAQ (reference sequence). Trimming cost V 5 bases and J 1 base, with 16 bases left between them. The CDR3 loop spans 16 amino acids.

The J gene is TRBJ2-2, the V gene TRBV9, with TRBD2 matching 7 bases. In germline, CDR1 is SGDLS, CDR2 YYNGEE. V trimming: 0 bases; J trimming: 2 bases; junction bases outside the gene matches: 10. CDR3 length equals 18 residues. The chain's CDR3 is CASSVDGGLSRNTGELFF. The CDR3 nucleotides read TGTGCCAGCAGCGTAGACGGGGGGTTGAGCAGAAACACCGGGGAGCTGTTTTTT.

The V call is TRBV25-1, the J call TRBJ1-6; D is undetermined. The CDR3 spans 13 residues. Trimming removed 10 bases from V and 12 bases from J, with 19 bases in between. The germline CDR1 and CDR2 sequences are MGHDK and SYGVNS. The CDR3 DNA follows: TGTGCCACCTCTCTAGCCACGTTTTTACCCCTCCACTTT. Translated, it gives CATSLATFLPLHF. Variable domain in full (rest from reference TRBV25-1 and TRBJ1-6): EADIYQTPRYLVIGTGKKITLECSQTMGHDKMYWYQQDPGMELHLIHYSYGVNSTEKGDLSSESTVSRIRTEHFPLTLESARPSHTSQYLCATSLATFLPLHFGNGTRLTVT.

V is TRBV7-2 and J is TRBJ2-3; no definite D call. CDR1 and CDR2 (germline): SGHTA, FQGNSA. The V end lost 5 bases, the J end lost 0 bases, and 12 bases lay between the germline ends. The CDR3 has 15 residues. The chain's CDR3 is CASSPRWASTDTQYF. CDR3 DNA: TGTGCCAGCAGCCCCCGTTGGGCCAGCACAGATACGCAGTATTTT.

The chain links TRBV14 to TRBJ2-1; 10 nucleotides line up with TRBD2. The V segment lost 0 bases and the J segment 4 bases; nucleotides outside the gene matches: 18. This CDR3 comprises 21 residues. The V gene's germline CDR1 is SGHDN and CDR2 FVKESK. The CDR3 here is CASSQDRKREGPIPLYNEQFF. Written as DNA, the CDR3 is TGTGCCAGCAGCCAAGATCGAAAGCGGGAGGGCCCTATTCCTTTGTACAATGAGCAGTTCTTC.

The genes are TRBV7-2 and TRBJ2-7; 10 bases are shared with TRBD2. This CDR3 is built from 16 residues. CDR1 is SGHTA, CDR2 FQGNSA, per germline. Trimming at V came to 1 base and at J to 3 bases, leaving 6 bases not matched to a gene. This CDR3 reads CASSLVEGLAIYEQYF. The CDR3 nucleotides are TGTGCCAGCAGCTTAGTGGAGGGACTAGCGATCTACGAGCAGTACTTC.

This chain's CDR3 is CASSLSISYEQYF. DNA of the CDR3: TGTGCCAGCAGCTTGAGTATTTCCTACGAGCAGTACTTC. The rearrangement uses TRBV7-2 and TRBJ2-7; D not certain. The CDR3 is made up of 13 amino acids. Germline values: CDR1 SGHTA, CDR2 FQGNSA. V lost 3 bases, J lost 1 base, and 7 bases lay in between.

The J gene is TRBJ2-7, the V gene TRBV5-1; possibly TRBD2 for D (5 bases). V was shortened by 3 bases and J by 2 bases, with 15 bases between the two germline ends. The germline gives CDR1 SGHRS, CDR2 YFSETQ. The CDR3 has 15 residues. The CDR3 sequence: CASSYLRERAYEQYF. As DNA, the CDR3 is TGCGCCAGCAGCTATTTAAGGGAGAGGGCCTACGAGCAGTACTTC. The full variable domain, its missing parts supplied by reference TRBV5-1 and TRBJ2-7, is KAGVTQTPRYLIKTRGQQVTLSCSPISGHRSVSWYQQTPGQGLQFLFEYFSETQRNKGNFPGRFSGRQFSNSRSEMNVSTLELGDSALYLCASSYLRERAYEQYFGPGTRLTVT.

This clone was seen a single time. V usage is TRBV19 and J usage is TRBJ2-5; 7 bases are shared with TRBD1. CDR1 and CDR2 from the germline V gene are LNHDA and SQIVND (reference sequence). CDR3 size: 16 residues. Trimming took 3 bases from V and 5 from J; bases not matched to a gene: 12. The CDR3 loop reads CASSMIERGRVETQYF. CDR3 bases: TGTGCCAGTAGTATGATAGAGAGGGGGCGTGTGGAGACCCAGTACTTC.

This chain joins TRBV7-8 and TRBJ1-5; tentative D call: TRBD1 (6 bases). The CDR3 is 15 residues long. Trimming stripped 5 bases from V and 4 bases from J, with 15 bases between. Looked up from germline, CDR1 is SGHVS and CDR2 is FQNEAQ. DNA of the CDR3: TGTGCCAGCAGCCTAATTGGGACACAGAATCAGCCCCAGCATTTT. Its protein product is CASSLIGTQNQPQHF.

V and J are TRBV6-5 and TRBJ2-7; D may be TRBD1 (6 bases). Looked up from germline, CDR1 is MNHEY and CDR2 is SVGAGI. This CDR3 comprises 14 residues. V was cut by 6 bases and J by 2 bases, with 14 bases left in between. The CDR3 bases are TGTGCCAGCAGCCGAGACAGGACAGCCTACGAGCAGTACTTC. Its protein product is CASSRDRTAYEQYF.

The chain uses TRBV4-2 and TRBJ1-4; no firm D call. The CDR3 contains 16 residues. Trimming removed 0 bases from V and 4 bases from J, with 12 bases in between. Germline loops: CDR1 LGHNA, CDR2 YNFKEQ. This chain's CDR3 is CASSQDGRVGNEKLFF. The CDR3 region has the DNA TGTGCCAGCAGCCAAGATGGGAGGGTGGGTAATGAAAAACTGTTTTTT.

The chain is built from TRBV2 and TRBJ1-6, with D perhaps TRBD1 (5 bases). From germline, CDR1 is SNHLY and CDR2 FYNNEI. The CDR3 has 17 residues. V gave up 6 bases and J gave up 6 bases, with 21 bases separating them. The CDR3 is CASRASSVGPRNSPLHF. The CDR3, as DNA: TGTGCCAGCAGGGCCTCATCCGTGGGGCCCCGTAATTCACCCCTCCACTTT. Variable domain in full (rest from reference TRBV2 and TRBJ1-6): EPEVTQTPSHQVTQMGQEVILRCVPISNHLYFYWYRQILGQKVEFLVSFYNNEISEKSEIFDDQFSVERPDGSNFTLKIRSTKLEDSAMYFCASRASSVGPRNSPLHFGNGTRLTVT.

The rearrangement links TRBV27 to TRBJ2-1, with D perhaps TRBD2 (6 bases). Germline V gene lookup returns CDR1 MNHEY and CDR2 SMNVEV (reference sequence). This CDR3 spans 11 amino acids. V lost 4 bases, J lost 15 bases, and 13 bases lay in between. CDR3: CASSSGVIGFF. The CDR3 DNA sequence: TGTGCCAGCAGTTCGGGAGTTATCGGGTTCTTC.

The chain has TRBV7-9 and TRBJ2-3; the D is unclear. V dropped 7 bases and J dropped 5 bases, with 16 bases sitting between them. The CDR3 totals 14 residues. The V gene's germline CDR1 is SEHNR and CDR2 FQNEAQ (reference sequence). In nucleotides, the CDR3 is TGTGCCAGCACCCCTTCCGATTCAGGAGATACGCAGTATTTT. It codes for CASTPSDSGDTQYF.

On this clone: Other DNA sequences from this sample encode an identical CDR3 as well. J is TRBJ2-5 and V is TRBV6-5; 7 positions agree with TRBD2. Germline V CDR1 and CDR2: MNHEY, SVGAGI. The length of the CDR3 is 14 residues. J gave up 3 bases and V 0 bases, and 1 base lay outside the gene matches. The CDR3 DNA sequence: TGTGCCAGCAGTTACTCTGCGGGGGAAGAGACCCAGTACTTC. This encodes CASSYSAGEETQYF.

The chain couples TRBV3-1 (or the pseudogene TRBV3-2) to TRBJ1-1, with 8 positions matching TRBD1. V lost 4 bases and J lost 4; bases outside the gene matches: 8. Germline loops: CDR1 LGHDT, CDR2 YNNKEL (reference sequence). This CDR3 is built from 15 residues. The CDR3 region is CASSRGFTGGTEAFF. For the CDR3, the DNA is TGTGCCAGCAGCCGAGGGTTTACAGGGGGCACTGAAGCTTTCTTT.

This rearrangement joins TRBV2 to TRBJ2-5, with D maybe TRBD2 (6 bases). Trimming took 4 bases from V and 3 from J, leaving 15 bases between them. Germline CDR1 reads SNHLY; CDR2 reads FYNNEI. The CDR3 covers 15 residues. The DNA for the CDR3 is TGTGCCAGCAGTGCCGGGACTCAATATAAAGAGACCCAGTACTTC. Amino acids: CASSAGTQYKETQYF. Full variable domain (missing parts from reference TRBV2 and TRBJ2-5): EPEVTQTPSHQVTQMGQEVILRCVPISNHLYFYWYRQILGQKVEFLVSFYNNEISEKSEIFDDQFSVERPDGSNFTLKIRSTKLEDSAMYFCASSAGTQYKETQYFGPGTRLLVL.

This clone was seen once. In DNA, the CDR3 is TGTGCCAGTACCCCGGACAGGGGCTGGTATGGCTACACCTTC. This sequence encodes CASTPDRGWYGYTF. The rearrangement joins TRBV19 to TRBJ1-2, with TRBD1 matching 9 bases. The CDR3 has 14 residues. Germline V lookup: CDR1 LNHDA, CDR2 SQIVND (reference sequence). The V and J ends lost 7 bases and 5 bases, in that order; junction bases with no gene match: 8. Full variable domain (outside the CDR3, taken from reference TRBV19 and TRBJ1-2): DGGITQSPKYLFRKEGQNVTLSCEQNLNHDAMYWYRQDPGQGLRLIYYSQIVNDFQKGDIAEGYSVSREKKESFPLTVTSAQKNPTAFYLCASTPDRGWYGYTFGSGTRLTVV.

This chain uses TRBV12-5 with TRBJ2-1; 11 nucleotides agree with TRBD2. CDR3 length equals 23 residues. The germline V gene has CDR1 LGHNT and CDR2 FRNRAP. J gave up 0 bases and V 2 bases, and 21 bases lay outside the gene matches. CDR3 sequence: CASGLKTGLAVTKKESSYNEQFF. The CDR3 DNA follows: TGTGCTAGTGGTTTGAAGACGGGACTAGCGGTGACCAAAAAAGAGAGCTCCTACAATGAGCAGTTCTTC.

The CDR3 coding sequence is TGTGCCAGCAGCCAAGAAGCGGGAGTGGGGCAGTACTTC. Its translation is CASSQEAGVGQYF. This chain links TRBV3-1 (or the pseudogene TRBV3-2) with TRBJ2-7, with TRBD2 matching 8 bases. CDR3 length: 13 amino acids. Germline CDR1 LGHDT, CDR2 YNNKEL (reference sequence). The J segment lost 9 bases and the V segment lost 0 bases, leaving 4 bases of the junction unmatched.

This sequence joins TRBV27 and TRBJ2-7; weak D call: TRBD2 (5 bases). The germline V and J ends were trimmed by 0 bases and 7 bases, with 16 bases remaining between them. This CDR3 has 15 amino acids. Germline V gene data show CDR1 as MNHEY and CDR2 as SMNVEV (reference sequence). Here the CDR3 DNA reads TGTGCCAGCAGTTTATCTTACACCCCACTAGTGGAGCAGTACTTC. It is translated as CASSLSYTPLVEQYF.

V gene TRBV27 combines with J gene TRBJ2-1; 10 bases align to TRBD1. Germline V CDR1 and CDR2: MNHEY, SMNVEV (reference sequence). This CDR3 has 15 amino acids. V shed 3 bases and J 7 bases; nucleotides not matched to a gene: 6. The CDR3 nucleotides are TGTGCCAGCAGTTTCTCGACAGGGGGCCAGAATGAGCAGTTCTTC. Translating gives CASSFSTGGQNEQFF.